A selection of T cell receptor beta chains follows, all from one sample in a study of human T cells and chemical hapten exposure. MiXCR, run by TCRdb on the RACE reads, gives a single entry per CDR3 protein. The data contain approximately 84,000 distinct CDR3 sequences, roughly a tenth of them seen just once; the ten biggest clones take up about 2.3%. The material sequenced was whole blood, taken in connection with sensitization to the hapten diphenylcyclopropenone (DPC). The receptors derive from a woman in her 30s with alopecia areata. Some clones in this sample may be carry-over from other donors' samples. CDR3s include the opening cysteine and the closing phenylalanine or tryptophan. A D gene is named only where the DNA matches it firmly. Part of the rows lack a size; the others show once, few, many or a class for expanded clones.

>TRBV5-1|TRBJ1-1|many|.
TGCGCCAGCAGCTTGGGACAGAAGAACACTGAAGCTTTCTTT
CASSLGQKNTEAFF
>TRBV19|TRBJ2-3|few|TRBD2
TGTGCCAGTAGTATAGCCGGACTAGCGCGTAGCACAGATACGCAGTATTTT
CASSIAGLARSTDTQYF
>TRBV6-1|TRBJ1-2|many|TRBD1
TGTGCCACCAAAGGGGGCGCCGGCTATGGCTACACCTTC
CATKGGAGYGYTF
>TRBV20-1|TRBJ2-7|.|.
TGCAGTGCCCGCCTACCCTACGAGCAGTACTTC
CSARLPYEQYF
>TRBV27|TRBJ2-7|.|.
TGTGCCAGCAGTTTTTTAGGCCGCCACTACGAGCAGTACTTC
CASSFLGRHYEQYF
>TRBV12-3/TRBV12-4|TRBJ1-5|many|TRBD1
TGTGCCAGCAACCGCGCCGGGACAGGGAATCAGCCCCAGCATTTT
CASNRAGTGNQPQHF
>TRBV3-1|TRBJ1-2|many|TRBD1
TGTGCCAGCAGCCATACGGACAGGGACGTCTTTGGCTACACCTTC
CASSHTDRDVFGYTF
>TRBV12-3/TRBV12-4|TRBJ2-4|.|.
TGTGCCAGCAGTTTGGTAACTGCACACATTCAGTACTTC
CASSLVTAHIQYF
>TRBV6-2/TRBV6-3|TRBJ2-2|many|TRBD1
TGTGCCAGCAGTTACGGGACAGCGAACACCGGGGAGCTGTTTTTT
CASSYGTANTGELFF
>TRBV4-1|TRBJ2-2|few|TRBD1
TGCGCCAGCAGCCAAGATCATGGGACAGGTCACACCGGGGAGCTGTTTTTT
CASSQDHGTGHTGELFF
>TRBV13|TRBJ1-1|many|.
TGTGCCAGCAGCTTAGTCGGCAGGAACACTGAAGCTTTCTTT
CASSLVGRNTEAFF
>TRBV20-1|TRBJ1-1|many|.
TGCAGTGCTAGAGTGGGCCAGGGTAGGCACACTGAAGCTTTCTTT
CSARVGQGRHTEAFF
>TRBV29-1|TRBJ2-7|many|.
TGCAGCGTTGGCAACAGACTTACCTACGAGCAGTACTTC
CSVGNRLTYEQYF
>TRBV5-1|TRBJ2-3|many|.
TGCGCCAGCAGCTTGGGGGATCCAGATACGCAGTATTTT
CASSLGDPDTQYF
>TRBV28|TRBJ1-1|.|.
TGTGCCAGCAGCCCCTGGAGCGCTGAAGCTTTCTTT
CASSPWSAEAFF
>TRBV29-1|TRBJ2-3|many|.
TGCAGCGTTGACCCCAGGGATACGCAGTATTTT
CSVDPRDTQYF
>TRBV2|TRBJ2-6|few|TRBD1
TGTGCCAGCAGGGCCCTTACAGGGGCTGGGGCCAACGTCCTGACTTTC
CASRALTGAGANVLTF
>TRBV28|TRBJ1-1|many|.
TGTGCCAGCAGTTTGGAACAGCTAAACACTGAAGCTTTCTTT
CASSLEQLNTEAFF
>TRBV7-2|TRBJ2-2|few|.
TGTGCCAGCAGCCCTCTTATCGGGGAGCTGTTTTTT
CASSPLIGELFF
>TRBV2|TRBJ1-5|many|.
TGTGCCACTGCGAACCGGGACACCCAATGGCCCCAGCATTTT
CATANRDTQWPQHF
>TRBV6-6|TRBJ1-6|.|.
TGTGCCAGCAGTTATCCCGAGGGATCACCCCTCCACTTT
CASSYPEGSPLHF
>TRBV2|TRBJ1-3|many|.
TGTGCCAGCGGGGCCGCCTCTGGAAACACCATATATTTT
CASGAASGNTIYF
>TRBV18|TRBJ1-1|many|.
TGTGCCAGCTCACCACCGGGGGCGGGAAGGTCGGTCACTGAAGCTTTCTTT
CASSPPGAGRSVTEAFF
>TRBV12-3/TRBV12-4|TRBJ1-3|many|.
TGTGCCAGCAGTTTTTGGGGGTTCCGCTCTGGAAACACCATATATTTT
CASSFWGFRSGNTIYF
>TRBV29-1|TRBJ1-1|.|.
TGCAGCGTTGCGGGGCTGCTGAACACTGAAGCTTTCTTT
CSVAGLLNTEAFF
>TRBV3-1|TRBJ2-3|few|.
TGTGCCAGCAGCCAAGCGGGTCAAGATACGCAGTATTTT
CASSQAGQDTQYF
>TRBV27|TRBJ2-3|many|.
TGTGCCAGCAGTTTATCGATGACTGGCCCAGATACGCAGTATTTT
CASSLSMTGPDTQYF
>TRBV29-1|TRBJ2-1|many|.
TGCAGCGCCAGGTTGAATGAGCAGTTCTTC
CSARLNEQFF
>TRBV6-6|TRBJ2-5|many|.
TGTGCCAGCAGTACCCAGACAAGCCAAGAGACCCAGTACTTC
CASSTQTSQETQYF
>TRBV11-2|TRBJ2-1|many|TRBD1
TGTGCCAGCAGCTTCGCCGGGACAGCGTCTCCCCGGCAGTTCTTC
CASSFAGTASPRQFF
>TRBV7-9|TRBJ1-6|many|.
TGTGCCAGCAGCTTACAACAGGCCCTTTCACCCCTCCACTTT
CASSLQQALSPLHF
>TRBV19|TRBJ1-5|many|.
TGTGCCAGTAGTATAAAGGGTAAGGGCAATCAGCCCCAGCATTTT
CASSIKGKGNQPQHF
>TRBV11-3|TRBJ2-7|.|.
TGTGCCAGCAGCCTCGTACTATCATCCTACGAGCAGTACTTC
CASSLVLSSYEQYF
>TRBV18|TRBJ1-4|many|.
TGTGCCAGCTCTACCGGAGGGATAGAAAAACTGTTTTTT
CASSTGGIEKLFF
>TRBV6-2/TRBV6-3|TRBJ1-5|many|.
TGTGCCAGCAGTTACGGTGCAAATCAGCCCCAGCATTTT
CASSYGANQPQHF
>TRBV6-5|TRBJ2-4|many|.
TGTGCCAGCAGTTATCGGGCAGGGTGGGAAGCCAAAAACATTCAGTACTTC
CASSYRAGWEAKNIQYF
>TRBV29-1|TRBJ1-2|.|.
TGCAGCGTTGACTACGGGACAAACTATGGCTACACCTTC
CSVDYGTNYGYTF
>TRBV29-1|TRBJ2-5|.|TRBD1
TGCAGCGCCGGACAGGGGCAGCGAGAGACCCAGTACTTC
CSAGQGQRETQYF
>TRBV4-2|TRBJ1-5|many|.
TGTGCCAGCAGCCAAGGTGGGGATGGCAATCAGCCCCAGCATTTT
CASSQGGDGNQPQHF
>TRBV7-9|TRBJ1-1|many|.
TGTGCCAGCAGCTTTGTAGGTGAAGCTTTCTTT
CASSFVGEAFF
>TRBV10-2|TRBJ1-1|.|.
TGCGCCAGCGGACTCACGGGAGCTTTCTTT
CASGLTGAFF
>TRBV5-1|TRBJ2-1|.|.
TGCGCCAGCAGCCACCATGGGGACAATGAGCAGTTCTTC
CASSHHGDNEQFF
>TRBV7-6|TRBJ2-7|.|TRBD2
TGTGCCAGCAGCTTAAATAGCGGGAGTCTCAACGAGCAGTACTTC
CASSLNSGSLNEQYF
>TRBV7-9|TRBJ1-6|many|.
TGTGCCAGCAGCCTAGAGGCGGGGTATTCACCCCTCCACTTT
CASSLEAGYSPLHF
>TRBV7-2|TRBJ2-1|few|TRBD2
TGTGCCAGCAGCTTAGGGCGGGGGGAAGTAAACAATGAGCAGTTCTTC
CASSLGRGEVNNEQFF
>TRBV4-3|TRBJ1-1|few|.
TGCGCCAGCAGCCAAGGGCAGAATGAAGCTTTCTTT
CASSQGQNEAFF
>TRBV28|TRBJ2-2|many|.
TGTGCCAGCAGGACAACCCCCACCGGGGAGCTGTTTTTT
CASRTTPTGELFF
>TRBV20-1|TRBJ2-7|many|TRBD2
TGCAGTGCGCAAAGCGGGAGGCCGGGATACGAGCAGTACTTC
CSAQSGRPGYEQYF
>TRBV5-6|TRBJ2-7|.|.
TGTGCCAGCAGCTTATTGACAGACCTTATCTCCTACGAGCAGTACTTC
CASSLLTDLISYEQYF
>TRBV2|TRBJ2-1|many|TRBD2
TGTGCCAGCGGACTAGCGGTGTACAATGAGCAGTTCTTC
CASGLAVYNEQFF
>TRBV29-1|TRBJ1-1|many|.
TGCAGCGTTGTCGTTAGCGGCGGGGGGGAAGCTTTCTTT
CSVVVSGGGEAFF
>TRBV7-9|TRBJ1-5|many|.
TGTGCCAGCAGCGGGACGGACAATCAGCCCCAGCATTTT
CASSGTDNQPQHF